The clone carrying this T cell receptor beta chain showed up just a few times. Its antigen is not known. These data are taken from a study of beta chain features in type 1 diabetes. Study-level background: In age, gender and cell yields, patients were similar to healthy donors.

Trimming removed 3 bases from V and 6 bases from J, with 14 bases in between. CDR3 size: 15 residues. Germline V gene data show CDR1 as MGHRA and CDR2 as YSYEKL. Sequencing targeted expressed TCRB transcripts, as all isolated RNA had been reverse transcribed. The method was immunoSEQ multiplex PCR; TCRdb's version includes in-frame clones alone and lacks a portion of them. The top ten clones hold around 0.03% of a sample with a few hundred thousand clones, roughly 22% of them seen once. Findings of the study overall: Among all four CD4+ subsets, Type 1 diabetes patients had TCRB CDR3s that were moderately but significantly shorter. At VDJ recombination sites, type 1 diabetes patients had fewer insertions and more deleted nucleotides. Sequencing from cDNA could over-represent high-TCR-expressing cells.

The sequence derives from a woman aged 40 to 55 with type 1 diabetes. This chain uses TRBV4-1 with TRBJ1-4; D is possibly TRBD1 (6 bases). The sequenced sample was naive CD4+ T cells from blood. DNA of the CDR3: TGCGCCAGCAGCCAGTTCGATGGGGGCCATGAAAAACTGTTTTTT. Protein product: CASSQFDGGHEKLFF.